This TCR beta chain derives from a study of blood T cell repertoires in COVID-19. V lost 4 bases and J 3 bases, leaving 16 bases between the germline ends. This CDR3 spans 16 amino acids. Germline CDR1 is SGHVS and CDR2 is FQNEAQ. The data were produced by immunoSEQ multiplex PCR, yet TCRdb's version contains in-frame clones alone and is incomplete. The repertoire holds approximately 320,000 clones, approximately 86% seen once, with 8.9% in the top ten. V and J are TRBV7-8 and TRBJ1-5; D is possibly TRBD1 (5 bases). Input material: PBMCs or T cells enriched from blood (not recorded which). The clonotype was recovered from a woman younger than 35 who had recovered from COVID-19. The CDR3 reads CASSYWLRTLNQPQHF. CDR3 coding DNA: TGTGCCAGCAGCTACTGGCTTCGGACACTCAATCAGCCCCAGCATTTT.